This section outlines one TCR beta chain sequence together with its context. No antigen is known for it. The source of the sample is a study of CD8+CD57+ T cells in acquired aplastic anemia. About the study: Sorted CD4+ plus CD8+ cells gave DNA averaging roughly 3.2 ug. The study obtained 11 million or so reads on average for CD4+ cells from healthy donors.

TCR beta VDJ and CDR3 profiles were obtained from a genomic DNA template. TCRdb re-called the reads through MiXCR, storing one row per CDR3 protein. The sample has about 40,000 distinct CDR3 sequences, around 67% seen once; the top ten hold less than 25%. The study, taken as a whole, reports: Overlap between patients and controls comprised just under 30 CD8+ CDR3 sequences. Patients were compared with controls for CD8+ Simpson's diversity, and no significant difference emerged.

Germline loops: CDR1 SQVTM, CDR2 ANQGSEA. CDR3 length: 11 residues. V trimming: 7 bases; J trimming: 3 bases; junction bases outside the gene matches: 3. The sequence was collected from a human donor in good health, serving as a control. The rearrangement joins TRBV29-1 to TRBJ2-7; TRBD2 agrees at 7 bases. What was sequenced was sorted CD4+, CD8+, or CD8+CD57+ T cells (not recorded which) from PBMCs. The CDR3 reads CSGRTSYEQYF. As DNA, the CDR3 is TGCAGCGGAAGGACTAGCTACGAGCAGTACTTC.